Following are 6 T cell receptor beta chains from one sample sequenced in a study of OX40 agonist ivuxolimab in advanced cancers. Assay used: immunoSEQ multiplex PCR; TCRdb lists only in-frame clones, some missing. Among about 47,000 clones listed, around 84% were seen once. The sequenced sample was CD4+ or CD8+ T cells sorted from blood, obtained in a trial of the OX40 agonist ivuxolimab. The receptors shown here come from an adult with an advanced solid tumor such as melanoma, head and neck, liver or kidney cancer.

This clone was observed a few times. At the DNA level, this CDR3 is encoded by other sequences in the same sample as well. V usage is TRBV2 and J usage is TRBJ1-2; D is possibly TRBD1 (6 bases). Per germline, CDR1 SNHLY and CDR2 FYNNEI. The CDR3 runs to 12 residues. Between the trimmed V and J ends, which lost 4 bases and 7 bases, there was a span of 10 bases. The CDR3 loop is CASSAGTSGYTF. The CDR3 nucleotides are TGTGCCAGCAGTGCCGGGACAAGTGGCTACACCTTC.

This clone turned up a few times. The CDR3 region is CASSLFSRGYGYTF. CDR3 bases: TGTGCCAGCAGCTTGTTCTCCAGGGGGTATGGCTACACCTTC. The chain carries TRBV5-4 and TRBJ1-2, with 7 bases aligning to TRBD1. The CDR3 covers 14 residues. Germline V gene sequence: CDR1 SGHNT, CDR2 YYREEE (reference sequence). V was pared by 1 base and J by 5 bases, with 5 bases of the junction left unmatched.

CDR3 bases: TGTGCCAGCAGTGAACTCAGGGGGAGGACTGAAGCTTTCTTT. Protein sequence: CASSELRGRTEAFF. The chain couples TRBV2 to TRBJ1-1; 7 bases are shared with TRBD1. Germline V gene data show CDR1 as SNHLY and CDR2 as FYNNEI. CDR3 size: 14 residues. Trimming at V came to 2 bases and at J to 5 bases, leaving 5 bases not matched to a gene.

The V and J genes are TRBV5-4 and TRBJ1-4; 7 nucleotides agree with TRBD1. Germline V gives CDR1 SGHNT, CDR2 YYREEE (reference sequence). Losses at the gene ends were 4 bases for V and 5 bases for J; bases not matched to a gene: 5. CDR3 length equals 14 residues. CDR3 bases: TGTGCCAGCAGCCTGGGACAGAGAAATGAAAAACTGTTTTTT. This sequence encodes CASSLGQRNEKLFF.

V gene TRBV11-3 combines with J gene TRBJ2-3; 11 bases fit TRBD2. This CDR3 has 15 residues. The ends lost 3 bases at V and 2 bases at J; junction bases unmatched: 1. Germline V gene lookup returns CDR1 SGHNT and CDR2 YENEEA. The CDR3 is CASSLTSGITDTQYF. The CDR3 nucleotides read TGTGCCAGCAGCTTGACTAGCGGGATCACAGATACGCAGTATTTT.

The chain links TRBV18 to TRBJ2-7, with 9 positions matching TRBD2. The CDR3 sequence is 14 residues long. The germline V gene encodes CDR1 KGHSH and CDR2 LQKENI. With 1 base clipped from V and 5 bases from J, the junction kept 3 bases outside the gene matches. For the CDR3, the DNA is TGTGCCAGCTCACCACTAGCGGGAGCCAACGAGCAGTACTTC. Translated, it gives CASSPLAGANEQYF.